This T cell receptor beta chain was sequenced in a study of shared T cell receptors in the human thymus. This table comes from immunoSEQ multiplex PCR, and its TCRdb copy is limited to in-frame clones, with some not included. The sample has approximately 760,000 clones, roughly 88% seen once. The same data also went into a second study, on human thymus T cells. That study adds: Infants, healthy and Finnish, who were having corrective surgery for congenital heart defects served as donors. Corrective heart surgery yielded resections, and these provided the thymus tissue. An apparent bias in V and J gene usage was seen in thymic and blood repertoires. Reports from related research described highly overlapping thymic repertoires among unrelated individuals.

This clonotype originated in a girl under three years old with a congenital heart defect. The sequenced material came from thymocytes.

DNA for the CDR3: TGCGCCAGCAGCCCGCGAGGGCGAGGGGCTAGCGGGGGGGGATCGGATACGCAGTATTTT. The encoded protein is CASSPRGRGASGGGSDTQYF. The genes are TRBV4-1 and TRBJ2-3; 12 positions match TRBD2. The CDR3 has 20 residues. The V gene's germline CDR1 is MGHRA and CDR2 YSYEKL. With 4 bases clipped from V and 6 bases from J, the junction kept 20 bases outside the gene matches.